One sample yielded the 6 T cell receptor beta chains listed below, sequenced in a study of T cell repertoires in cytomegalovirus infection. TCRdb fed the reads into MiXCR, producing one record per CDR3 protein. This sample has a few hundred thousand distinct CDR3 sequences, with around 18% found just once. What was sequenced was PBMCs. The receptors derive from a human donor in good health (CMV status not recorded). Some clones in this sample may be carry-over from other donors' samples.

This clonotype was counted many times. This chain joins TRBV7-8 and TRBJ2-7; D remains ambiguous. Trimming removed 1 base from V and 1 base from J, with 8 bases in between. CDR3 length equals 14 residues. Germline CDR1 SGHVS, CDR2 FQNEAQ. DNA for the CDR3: TGTGCCAGCAGCTTAGAGACGTTTTCCTACGAGCAGTACTTC. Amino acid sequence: CASSLETFSYEQYF.

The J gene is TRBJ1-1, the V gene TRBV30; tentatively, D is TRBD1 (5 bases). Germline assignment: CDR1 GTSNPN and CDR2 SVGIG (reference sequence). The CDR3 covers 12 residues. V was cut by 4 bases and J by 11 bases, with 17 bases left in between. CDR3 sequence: CAWNGGDLTAFF. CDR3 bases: TGTGCCTGGAATGGAGGGGATCTAACGGCTTTCTTT.

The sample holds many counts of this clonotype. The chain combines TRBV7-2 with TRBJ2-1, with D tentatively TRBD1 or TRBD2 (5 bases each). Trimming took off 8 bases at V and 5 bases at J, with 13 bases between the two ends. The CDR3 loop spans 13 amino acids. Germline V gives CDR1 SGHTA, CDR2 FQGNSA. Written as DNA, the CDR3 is TGTGCCAGCGGGTGGGACCGAGACAATGAGCAGTTCTTC. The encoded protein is CASGWDRDNEQFF.

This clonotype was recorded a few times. The CDR3, as DNA: TGCGCCAGCAGCCAAGGTCACAACTCCCAAGAGACCCAGTACTTC. Amino acids: CASSQGHNSQETQYF. The rearrangement joins TRBV4-3 to TRBJ2-5; D remains ambiguous. Trimming shortened V by 1 base and J by 1 base, and 10 bases separated the two germline ends. The germline V gene has CDR1 LGHNA and CDR2 YSLEER. There are 15 residues in the CDR3.

CDR3 protein: CASSLRETAYNEQFF. CDR3 DNA sequence: TGTGCCAGCAGCCTGCGGGAGACTGCCTACAATGAGCAGTTCTTC. The chain links TRBV14 to TRBJ2-1; 7 bases fit TRBD2. Germline V CDR1 and CDR2: SGHDN, FVKESK. The CDR3 is 15 amino acids. Trimming at V came to 4 bases and at J to 2 bases, leaving 5 bases not matched to a gene.

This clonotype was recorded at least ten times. The CDR3 loop reads CASSVSVGNEQFF. CDR3 bases: TGCGCCAGCAGTGTCTCAGTGGGGAATGAGCAGTTCTTC. V is TRBV10-2 and J is TRBJ2-1; D not certain. V was cut by 4 bases and J by 7 bases, with 11 bases left in between. Germline CDR1 is WSHSY and CDR2 is SAAADI. The CDR3 spans 13 residues.